The present entry profiles one T cell receptor beta chain with its context. This sample is drawn from a study of chemoradiotherapy in HPV16-positive cancers. The CDR3 loop spans 17 amino acids. The J segment lost 8 bases and the V segment lost 8 bases, leaving 13 bases of the junction unmatched. CDR1 and CDR2 (germline): SEHNR, FQNEAQ (reference sequence). Sequenced by immunoSEQ multiplex PCR; TCRdb stores in-frame clones only, minus some. Among about 68,000 clones listed, around nine tenths were seen once. This specimen consisted of blood, obtained from a patient who underwent chemoradiotherapy. The chain combines TRBV7-9 with TRBJ1-6, with TRBD1 identical over 12 bases. The TCR comes from a human donor with HPV-associated anogenital cancer. CDR3 DNA: TGTGCCAGCGGATTAGGGCCGGGACAGGGGGCTGATTCACCCCTCCACTTT. Its protein product is CASGLGPGQGADSPLHF.